A selection of T cell receptor beta chains follows, all from one sample in a study of control samples from healthy donors and cancer patients. TCRdb's table, derived via immunoSEQ multiplex PCR, lists solely in-frame clones and lacks some. This table has 400,000 to 500,000 clones, about 93% appearing once. Sequencing was performed on PBMCs. These receptors were collected from a man in his forties with head and neck cancer. The CDR3 runs from the conserved cysteine through the conserved F or W. D genes are given only for firm matches.

>TRBV27|TRBJ2-7|TRBD2
CASSLGVSGNYEQYF
>TRBV28|TRBJ1-3|.
CASSLLNGNSISGNTIYF
>TRBV7-2|TRBJ2-3|TRBD1
CASSLTPGGDTQYF
>TRBV4-1|TRBJ2-7|TRBD1
CASSFDREYEQYF
>TRBV11-2|TRBJ2-5|.
CASSLDRVGETQYF
>TRBV5-1|TRBJ1-2|.
CASSSGTDYGYTF
>TRBV5-6|TRBJ1-1|.
CASSLRPSRGLNTEAFF
>TRBV29-1|TRBJ2-7|.
CSVERGTRHEQYF
>TRBV28|TRBJ2-7|TRBD2
CASTVAGGRIFYEQYF
>TRBV5-4|TRBJ2-2|.
CASSPTWEYTGELFF
>TRBV7-7|TRBJ2-5|TRBD2
CASSPKGPSGRSGEETQYF
>TRBV6-1|TRBJ1-1|.
CASSEAGVGEAFF
>TRBV3-1/TRBV3-2|TRBJ1-1|.
CASSPGPGTAEAFF
>TRBV6-4|TRBJ2-1|.
CASSAGRSSYNEQFF
>TRBV9|TRBJ2-1|.
CASSVAGNEQFF
>TRBV4-1|TRBJ2-3|.
CASSQDRTKTSTDTQYF
>TRBV25-1|TRBJ1-2|.
CASSDNNFFYGYTF
>TRBV28|TRBJ1-2|.
CASSVPGGGYYTF
>TRBV12-5|TRBJ2-7|.
CASMVGEGSYEQYF
>TRBV30|TRBJ1-3|.
CAWGVGAGNTIYF
>TRBV7-3|TRBJ2-7|.
CASSPQTATHEQYF
>TRBV20-1|TRBJ2-5|.
CSARAGETQYF
>TRBV11-2|TRBJ1-6|TRBD1
CASSGWDRGSSPLHF
>TRBV27|TRBJ2-1|TRBD2
CASSTGARGRFF
>TRBV27|TRBJ2-1|.
CASSPSDWTSYNEQFF
>TRBV12-3/TRBV12-4|TRBJ1-1|.
CASSYGIEEAFF
>TRBV10-3|TRBJ2-3|.
CAIRSGGTDTQYF